This T cell receptor (beta chain) was sequenced during a study of blood T cell repertoires in COVID-19. Study overall: There were acute and convalescent COVID-19 samples, and they came from the United States, Italy and Spain. Sources were T cells, B-cell-depleted T cells, or PBMCs; the material itself was cDNA or gDNA.

In the original analysis: Estimation of nucleated cell counts relied on the amplification of reference gene primers. The method was immunoSEQ multiplex PCR; TCRdb's version includes in-frame clones alone and lacks a portion of them. The DNA was the basis for D and trimming; V, J and clone size are from that table. The repertoire holds around 110,000 clones, roughly 83% seen once, with about 2.1% in the top ten. This sequence originates from a man aged 25 to 40 with acute or convalescent COVID-19. The sequenced material came from peripheral blood.

The CDR3 here is CSASDRAGETQYF. CDR3 bases: TGCAGTGCTAGTGATCGGGCAGGGGAGACCCAGTACTTC. This chain connects TRBV20-1 to TRBJ2-5; weak D call: TRBD1 (5 bases). Trimming removed 3 bases from V and 5 bases from J, with 13 bases in between. The CDR3 length is 13 residues. CDR1 DFQATT and CDR2 SNEGSKA come from the germline V gene (reference sequence).